The 4 T cell receptor beta chains below were found in one sample sequenced in a study of blood T cell repertoires in COVID-19. Assay used: immunoSEQ multiplex PCR; TCRdb lists only in-frame clones, some missing. The top ten clones hold 8% to 13% of a sample with 160,000 or so clones, around 85% of them seen once. The sequencing sample was made of peripheral blood. All receptors come from a man aged 55-75 years with active or convalescent COVID-19.

This clone has a handful of counts. This chain links TRBV7-2 with TRBJ2-7, with 7 bases lining up with TRBD1. J gave up 1 base and V 1 base, and 1 base lay outside the gene matches. This CDR3 region has 14 residues. Germline values: CDR1 SGHTA, CDR2 FQGNSA. CDR3 nucleotides: TGTGCCAGCAGCTTAGAGACAGGGTCCTACGAGCAGTACTTC. Its protein is CASSLETGSYEQYF.

This clone was recorded only once. J is TRBJ2-7 and V is TRBV5-1; TRBD1 matches 8 bases. Germline V gene lookup returns CDR1 SGHRS and CDR2 YFSETQ. Germline trimming cut 2 bases from V and 5 bases from J; bases unmatched to any gene: 12. The CDR3 spans 16 residues. The CDR3: CASSLLGGQGFNEQYF. CDR3 DNA sequence: TGCGCCAGCAGCTTACTAGGCGGACAGGGATTCAACGAGCAGTACTTC.

V and J are TRBV10-3 and TRBJ1-1; D might be TRBD1 (5 bases). With 6 bases removed from V and 0 bases from J, the gap between germline ends came to 14 bases. The CDR3 is 15 amino acids. CDR1 is ENHRY, CDR2 SYGVKD, per germline. The CDR3 spells CAISPPGGMNTEAFF. CDR3 coding DNA: TGTGCCATCAGCCCCCCCGGGGGTATGAACACTGAAGCTTTCTTT.

The chain combines TRBV29-1 with TRBJ1-2, with TRBD1 as a possible D gene (6 bases). Germline CDR1 SQVTM, CDR2 ANQGSEA. Trimming removed 5 bases from V and 0 bases from J, with 10 bases in between. This CDR3 is 13 amino acids long. Here the CDR3 DNA reads TGCAGCGTTACAGGGTCAACTAACTATGGCTACACCTTC. The encoded protein is CSVTGSTNYGYTF.